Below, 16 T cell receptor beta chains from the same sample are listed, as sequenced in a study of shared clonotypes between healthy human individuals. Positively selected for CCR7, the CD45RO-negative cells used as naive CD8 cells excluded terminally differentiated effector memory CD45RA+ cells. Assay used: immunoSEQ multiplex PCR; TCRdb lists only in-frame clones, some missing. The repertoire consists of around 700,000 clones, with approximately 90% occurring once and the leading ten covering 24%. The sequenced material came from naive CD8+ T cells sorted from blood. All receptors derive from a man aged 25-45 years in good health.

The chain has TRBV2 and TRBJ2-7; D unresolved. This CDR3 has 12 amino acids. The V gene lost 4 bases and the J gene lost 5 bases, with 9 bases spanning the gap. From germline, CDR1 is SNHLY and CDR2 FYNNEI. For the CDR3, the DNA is TGTGCCAGCAGTGGCAGGTACCACGAGCAGTACTTC. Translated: CASSGRYHEQYF.

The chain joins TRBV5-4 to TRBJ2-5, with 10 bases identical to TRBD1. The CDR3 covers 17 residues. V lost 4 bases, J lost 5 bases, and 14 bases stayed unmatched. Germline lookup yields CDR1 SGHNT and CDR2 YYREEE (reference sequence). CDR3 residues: CASSQTGQGVISETQYF. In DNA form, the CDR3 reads TGTGCCAGCAGCCAGACAGGACAGGGGGTTATCTCGGAGACCCAGTACTTC. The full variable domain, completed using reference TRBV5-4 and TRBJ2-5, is ETGVTQSPTHLIKTRGQQVTLRCSSQSGHNTVSWYQQALGQGPQFIFQYYREEENGRGNFPPRFSGLQFPNYSSELNVNALELDDSALYLCASSQTGQGVISETQYFGPGTRLLVL.

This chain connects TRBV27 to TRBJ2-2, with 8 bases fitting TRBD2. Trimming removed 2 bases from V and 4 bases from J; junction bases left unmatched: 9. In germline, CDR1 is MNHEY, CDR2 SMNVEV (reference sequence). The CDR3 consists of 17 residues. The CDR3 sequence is CASSLHSGLVSTGELFF. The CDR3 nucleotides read TGTGCCAGCAGTTTACATTCGGGACTAGTTTCCACCGGGGAGCTGTTTTTT.

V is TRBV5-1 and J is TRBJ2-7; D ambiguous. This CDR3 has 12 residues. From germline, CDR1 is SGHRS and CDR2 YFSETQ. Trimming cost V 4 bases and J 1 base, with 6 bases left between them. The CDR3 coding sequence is TGCGCCAGCAGCGGGGTTTCCTACGAGCAGTACTTC. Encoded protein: CASSGVSYEQYF.

This CDR3 reads CASSFTGAYEQYF. CDR3 coding DNA: TGTGCCAGCAGCTTCACAGGCGCCTACGAGCAGTACTTC. V is TRBV7-9 and J is TRBJ2-7, with D tentatively TRBD1 (5 bases). The CDR3 sequence is 13 residues long. CDR1 is SEHNR, CDR2 FQNEAQ, per germline (reference sequence). Trimming pared 3 bases from V and 2 bases from J, leaving 8 bases between. Combining the CDR3 with reference TRBV7-9 and TRBJ2-7 gives the whole variable domain DTGVSQNPRHKITKRGQNVTFRCDPISEHNRLYWYRQTLGQGPEFLTYFQNEAQLEKSRLLSDRFSAERPKGSFSTLEIQRTEQGDSAMYLCASSFTGAYEQYFGPGTRLTVT.

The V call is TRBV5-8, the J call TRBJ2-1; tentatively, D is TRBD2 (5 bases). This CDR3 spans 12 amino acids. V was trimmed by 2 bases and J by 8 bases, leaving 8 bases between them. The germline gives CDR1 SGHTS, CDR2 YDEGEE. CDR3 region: CASSLGRDEQFF. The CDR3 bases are TGTGCCAGCAGCTTAGGGCGGGATGAGCAGTTCTTC.

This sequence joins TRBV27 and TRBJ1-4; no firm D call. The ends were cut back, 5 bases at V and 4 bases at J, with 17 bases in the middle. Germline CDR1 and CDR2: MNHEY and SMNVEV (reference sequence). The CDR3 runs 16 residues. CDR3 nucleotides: TGTGCCAGCAGTCCCCTCTTTGGCAAAAGTAATGAAAAACTGTTTTTT. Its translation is CASSPLFGKSNEKLFF.

In nucleotides, the CDR3 is TGTGCCAGCAGAGAAAGGACGGACCCTCCCTATGGCTACACCTTC. Its translation: CASRERTDPPYGYTF. V is TRBV5-5 and J is TRBJ1-2; D remains unclear. This CDR3 spans 15 amino acids. Trimming left V 5 bases short and J 4 bases short, with 18 bases between. Germline loops: CDR1 SGHKS, CDR2 YYEKEE (reference sequence).

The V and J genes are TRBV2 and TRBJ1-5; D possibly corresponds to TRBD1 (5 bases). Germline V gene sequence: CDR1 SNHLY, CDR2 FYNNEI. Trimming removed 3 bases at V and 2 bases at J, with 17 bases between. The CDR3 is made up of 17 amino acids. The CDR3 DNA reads TGTGCCAGCAGTGATGGTGGAATTGGGGGTGGCAATCAGCCCCAGCATTTT. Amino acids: CASSDGGIGGGNQPQHF.

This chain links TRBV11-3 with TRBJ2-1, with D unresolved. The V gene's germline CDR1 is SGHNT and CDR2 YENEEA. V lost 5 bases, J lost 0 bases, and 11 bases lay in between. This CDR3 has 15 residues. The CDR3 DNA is TGTGCCAGCAGCCCGAGGTCCAGCTCCTACAATGAGCAGTTCTTC. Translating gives CASSPRSSSYNEQFF.

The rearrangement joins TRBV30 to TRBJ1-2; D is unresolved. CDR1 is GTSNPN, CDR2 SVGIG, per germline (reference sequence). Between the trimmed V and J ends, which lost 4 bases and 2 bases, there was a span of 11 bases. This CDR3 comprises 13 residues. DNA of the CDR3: TGTGCCTGGACGTCGGGAATAAACTATGGCTACACCTTC. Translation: CAWTSGINYGYTF.

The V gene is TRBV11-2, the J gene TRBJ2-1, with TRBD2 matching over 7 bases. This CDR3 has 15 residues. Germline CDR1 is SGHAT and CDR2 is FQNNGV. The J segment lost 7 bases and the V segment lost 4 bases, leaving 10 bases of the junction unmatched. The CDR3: CASSSLEGGNNEQFF. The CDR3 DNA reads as TGTGCCAGCAGCTCCCTCGAGGGAGGGAATAATGAGCAGTTCTTC. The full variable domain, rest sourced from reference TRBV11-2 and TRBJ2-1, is EAGVAQSPRYKIIEKRQSVAFWCNPISGHATLYWYQQILGQGPKLLIQFQNNGVVDDSQLPKDRFSAERLKGVDSTLKIQPAKLEDSAVYLCASSSLEGGNNEQFFGPGTRLTVL.

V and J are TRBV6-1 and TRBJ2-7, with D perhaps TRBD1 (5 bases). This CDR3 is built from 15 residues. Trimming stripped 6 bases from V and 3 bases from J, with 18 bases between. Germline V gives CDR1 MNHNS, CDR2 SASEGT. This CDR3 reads CASRPLALGHYEQYF. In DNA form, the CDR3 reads TGTGCCAGCAGACCCCTGGCTTTGGGGCACTACGAGCAGTACTTC.

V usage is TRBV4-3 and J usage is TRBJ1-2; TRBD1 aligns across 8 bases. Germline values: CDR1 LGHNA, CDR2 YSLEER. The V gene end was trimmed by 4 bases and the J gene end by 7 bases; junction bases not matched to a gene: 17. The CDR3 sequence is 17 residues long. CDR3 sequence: CASSPGARGLILGGYTF. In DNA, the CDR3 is TGCGCCAGCAGCCCCGGGGCCAGGGGGCTAATTTTAGGTGGCTACACCTTC.

CDR3 amino acids: CSVLQEYEQYF. CDR3 coding DNA: TGCAGCGTCCTCCAGGAATACGAGCAGTACTTC. The rearrangement links TRBV29-1 to TRBJ2-7; the D is unclear. The V gene's germline CDR1 is SQVTM and CDR2 ANQGSEA. The CDR3 is 11 amino acids. Trimming removed 6 bases at V and 4 bases at J, with 10 bases between.

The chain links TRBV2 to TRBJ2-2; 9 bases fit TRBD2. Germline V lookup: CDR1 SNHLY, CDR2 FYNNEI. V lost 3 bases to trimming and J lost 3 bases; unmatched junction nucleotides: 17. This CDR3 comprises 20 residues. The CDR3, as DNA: TGTGCCAGCAGTGATAGGTTTCGGGCGGGAGGGCCGATCGACACCGGGGAGCTGTTTTTT. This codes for CASSDRFRAGGPIDTGELFF. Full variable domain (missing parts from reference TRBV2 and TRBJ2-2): EPEVTQTPSHQVTQMGQEVILRCVPISNHLYFYWYRQILGQKVEFLVSFYNNEISEKSEIFDDQFSVERPDGSNFTLKIRSTKLEDSAMYFCASSDRFRAGGPIDTGELFFGEGSRLTVL.